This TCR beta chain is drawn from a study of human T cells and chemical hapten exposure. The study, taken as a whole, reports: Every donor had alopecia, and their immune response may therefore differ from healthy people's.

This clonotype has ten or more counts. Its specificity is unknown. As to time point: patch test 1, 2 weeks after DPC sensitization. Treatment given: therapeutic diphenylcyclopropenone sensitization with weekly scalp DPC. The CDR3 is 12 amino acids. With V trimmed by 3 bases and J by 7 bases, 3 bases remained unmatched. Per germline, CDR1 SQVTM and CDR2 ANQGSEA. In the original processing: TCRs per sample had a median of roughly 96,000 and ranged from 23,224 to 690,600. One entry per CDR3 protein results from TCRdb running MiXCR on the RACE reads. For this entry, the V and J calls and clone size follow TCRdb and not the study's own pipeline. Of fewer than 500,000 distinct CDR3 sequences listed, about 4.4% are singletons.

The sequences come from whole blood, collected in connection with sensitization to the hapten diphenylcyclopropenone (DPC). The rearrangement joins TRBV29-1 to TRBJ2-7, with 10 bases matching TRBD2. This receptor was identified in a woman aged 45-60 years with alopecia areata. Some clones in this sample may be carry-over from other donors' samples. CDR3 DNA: TGCAGCGTTGACACTAGCGGGGAGGAGCAGTACTTC. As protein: CSVDTSGEEQYF.